This T cell receptor beta chain was recovered during a study of blood T cell repertoires in COVID-19. This clone has only one observation. In the original analysis: Nucleated cell number was recorded as an estimate derived from reference gene primer amplification. Some clones are missing from TCRdb's copy, which holds only in-frame ones; the method was immunoSEQ multiplex PCR. V and J calls plus clone size are reproduced from that table; the DNA served to infer D and trimming. The sample holds 180,000 or so clones, more than 70% seen once. The study assigned cohorts using participant-reported clinical history. The TCR was taken from a man aged 40-49 years who had recovered from COVID-19. Sequences were obtained from PBMCs or T cells enriched from blood (not recorded which).

CDR3 sequence reads: CASSLWRDFNYGYTF. The CDR3 bases are TGTGCCAGCAGCTTATGGCGGGACTTTAACTATGGCTACACCTTC. The J gene is TRBJ1-2, the V gene TRBV7-2; D is perhaps TRBD1 (5 bases). This CDR3 region has 15 residues. Germline V gene lookup returns CDR1 SGHTA and CDR2 FQGNSA. V was cut by 2 bases and J by 1 base, with 11 bases left in between.